The 5 T cell receptor beta chains reported below all come from one sample, sequenced in a study of blood T cell dynamics during melanoma immunotherapy. Time point meaning: week 3, after first cycle of checkpoint inhibitor. Measured with immunoSEQ multiplex PCR; TCRdb has only the in-frame clones, and not every one. The sample holds approximately 9,800 clones, less than 90% seen once. Sequences were derived from blood, sampled from a patient treated with checkpoint blockade. The receptors here all came from a human donor with melanoma.

This chain uses TRBV2 with TRBJ2-7; 8 nucleotides line up with TRBD1. The CDR3 spans 13 residues. The V and J ends lost 7 bases and 7 bases, in that order; junction bases with no gene match: 9. In germline, CDR1 is SNHLY, CDR2 FYNNEI. This CDR3 reads CASTIGQGVEQYF. CDR3 nucleotides: TGTGCCAGCACCATCGGACAGGGAGTGGAGCAGTACTTC.

CDR3 loop: CASSTGLAGEGEQFF. DNA of the CDR3: TGCGCCAGCAGCACGGGACTAGCGGGAGAGGGTGAGCAGTTCTTC. The chain links TRBV5-1 to TRBJ2-1; 14 bases map to TRBD2. The CDR3 has 15 amino acids. The germline gives CDR1 SGHRS, CDR2 YFSETQ. The V and J ends lost 4 bases and 9 bases, in that order; junction bases with no gene match: 6.

The genes are TRBV6-1 and TRBJ2-3; D perhaps matches TRBD1 (5 bases). In germline, CDR1 is MNHNS, CDR2 SASEGT. V dropped 2 bases and J dropped 5 bases, with 8 bases sitting between them. The CDR3 covers 13 residues. The CDR3: CASSEQRGDTQYF. The CDR3 DNA sequence: TGTGCCAGCAGTGAACAAAGGGGAGATACGCAGTATTTT.

V is TRBV5-4 and J is TRBJ2-2, with TRBD1 matching over 11 bases. Trimming at V came to 3 bases and at J to 5 bases, leaving 3 bases not matched to a gene. CDR1 is SGHNT, CDR2 YYREEE, per germline (reference sequence). This CDR3 is 15 amino acids long. The CDR3, as DNA: TGTGCCAGCAGCTGGGACAGGGGGTATACCGGGGAGCTGTTTTTT. This sequence encodes CASSWDRGYTGELFF. Based on the CDR3 plus reference TRBV5-4 and TRBJ2-2, the full variable domain is ETGVTQSPTHLIKTRGQQVTLRCSSQSGHNTVSWYQQALGQGPQFIFQYYREEENGRGNFPPRFSGLQFPNYSSELNVNALELDDSALYLCASSWDRGYTGELFFGEGSRLTVL.

The chain employs TRBV19 and TRBJ1-1, with D hard to call. Germline CDR1 is LNHDA and CDR2 is SQIVND (reference sequence). Trimming removed 3 bases from V and 0 bases from J, with 14 bases in between. This CDR3 comprises 16 residues. The CDR3 DNA sequence: TGTGCCAGTAGTATCGGGTCACGATATATGAACACTGAAGCTTTCTTT. Translating it yields CASSIGSRYMNTEAFF.